This TCR beta chain was observed in a study of blood T cells in healthy people across ages. Germline V gene lookup returns CDR1 SGHAT and CDR2 FQNNGV. CDR3 length equals 11 residues. With respect to this clonotype: Germline and junction disagree at one end, which may indicate a read error.

A second PCR, run for about 7 to 11 cycles, used a sample-barcoded 5' primer plus a J-beta primer mix. MiXCR was run by TCRdb on the 5' RACE reads, yielding one entry per CDR3 protein. The sample contains more than 1.4 million distinct CDR3 sequences, 42% of which appear only once. The chain couples TRBV11-2 to TRBJ2-3; D unclear. Sequencing was done on a sample of blood. This clonotype originated in a woman younger than 35 in good health. The CDR3 DNA sequence: TGTGTCAGCAGCTGGGTGGATACGCAGTATTTT. Translating gives CVSSWVDTQYF.